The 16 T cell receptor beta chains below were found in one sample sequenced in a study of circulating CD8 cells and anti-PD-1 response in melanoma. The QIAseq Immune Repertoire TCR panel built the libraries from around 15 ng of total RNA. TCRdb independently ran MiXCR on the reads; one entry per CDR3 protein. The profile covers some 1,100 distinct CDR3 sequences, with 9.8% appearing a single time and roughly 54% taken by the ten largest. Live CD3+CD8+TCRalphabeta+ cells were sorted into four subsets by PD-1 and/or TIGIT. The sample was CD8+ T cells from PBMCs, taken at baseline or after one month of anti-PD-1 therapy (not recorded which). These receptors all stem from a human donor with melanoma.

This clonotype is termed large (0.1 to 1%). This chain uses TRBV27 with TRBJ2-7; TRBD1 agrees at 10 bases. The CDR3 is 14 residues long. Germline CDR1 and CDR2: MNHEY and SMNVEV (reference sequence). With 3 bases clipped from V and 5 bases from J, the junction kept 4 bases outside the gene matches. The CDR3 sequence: CASSLDRGDNEQYF. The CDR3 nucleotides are TGTGCCAGCAGTTTGGACAGGGGGGATAACGAGCAGTACTTC.

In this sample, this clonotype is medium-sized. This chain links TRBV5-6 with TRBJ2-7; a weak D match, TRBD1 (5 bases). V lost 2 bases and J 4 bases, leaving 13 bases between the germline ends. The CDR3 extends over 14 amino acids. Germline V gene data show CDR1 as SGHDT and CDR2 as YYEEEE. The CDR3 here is CASSFGGHSYEQYF. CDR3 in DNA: TGTGCCAGCAGCTTCGGTGGACACTCGTACGAGCAGTACTTC.

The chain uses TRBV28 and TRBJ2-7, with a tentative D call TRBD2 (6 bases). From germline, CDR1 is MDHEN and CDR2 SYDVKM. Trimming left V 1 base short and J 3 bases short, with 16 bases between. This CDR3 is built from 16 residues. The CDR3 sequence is CASSLSPGGVFYEQYF. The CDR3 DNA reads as TGTGCCAGCAGTTTATCCCCTGGCGGGGTGTTCTACGAGCAGTACTTC.

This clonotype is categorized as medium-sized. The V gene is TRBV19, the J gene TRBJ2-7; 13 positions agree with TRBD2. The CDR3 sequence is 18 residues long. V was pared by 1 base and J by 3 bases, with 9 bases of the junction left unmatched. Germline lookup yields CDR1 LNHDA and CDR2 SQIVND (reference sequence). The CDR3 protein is CASSIGGLAGAKNYEQYF. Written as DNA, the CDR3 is TGTGCCAGTAGTATAGGCGGACTAGCGGGGGCTAAAAACTACGAGCAGTACTTC.

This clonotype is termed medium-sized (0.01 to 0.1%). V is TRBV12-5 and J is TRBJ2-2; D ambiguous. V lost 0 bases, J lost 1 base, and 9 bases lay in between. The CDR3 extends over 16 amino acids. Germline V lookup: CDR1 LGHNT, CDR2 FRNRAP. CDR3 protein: CASGLVSQVNTGELFF. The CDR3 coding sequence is TGTGCTAGTGGTTTGGTTAGTCAGGTGAACACCGGGGAGCTGTTTTTT.

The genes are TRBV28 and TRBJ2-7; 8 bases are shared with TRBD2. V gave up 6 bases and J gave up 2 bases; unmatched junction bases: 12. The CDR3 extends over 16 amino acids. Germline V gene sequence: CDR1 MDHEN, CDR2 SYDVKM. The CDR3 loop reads CASRGIGASGPYEQYF. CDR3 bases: TGTGCCAGCAGGGGAATAGGGGCTAGCGGGCCCTACGAGCAGTACTTC.

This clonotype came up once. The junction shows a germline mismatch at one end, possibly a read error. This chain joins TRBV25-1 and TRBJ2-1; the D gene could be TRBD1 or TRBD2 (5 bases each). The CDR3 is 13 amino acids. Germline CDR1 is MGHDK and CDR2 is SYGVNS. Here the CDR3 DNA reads TGTGCCTGCAGACTGACAGAGGGAAGAGAGCAGTTCTTC. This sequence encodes CACRLTEGREQFF.

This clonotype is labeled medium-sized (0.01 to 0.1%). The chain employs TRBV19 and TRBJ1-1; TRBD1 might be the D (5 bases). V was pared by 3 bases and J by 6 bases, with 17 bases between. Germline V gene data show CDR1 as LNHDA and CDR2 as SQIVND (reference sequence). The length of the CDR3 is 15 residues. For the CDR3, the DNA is TGTGCCAGTAGTATCTGGGCAGGGAGTATCCCTGAAGCTTTCTTT. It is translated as CASSIWAGSIPEAFF.

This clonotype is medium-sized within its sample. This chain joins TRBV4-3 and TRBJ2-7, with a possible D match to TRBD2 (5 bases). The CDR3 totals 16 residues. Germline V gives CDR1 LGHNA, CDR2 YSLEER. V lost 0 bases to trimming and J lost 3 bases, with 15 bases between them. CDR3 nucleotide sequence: TGCGCCAGCAGCCAAGAGGTTCGGGGTTTCGACTACGAGCAGTACTTC. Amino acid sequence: CASSQEVRGFDYEQYF.

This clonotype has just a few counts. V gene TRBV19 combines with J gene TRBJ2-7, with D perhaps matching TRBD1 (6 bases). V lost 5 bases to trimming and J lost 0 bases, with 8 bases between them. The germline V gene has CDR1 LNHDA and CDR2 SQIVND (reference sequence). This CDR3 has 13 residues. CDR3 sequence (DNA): TGTGCCAGTAGTTTGGACAGCTCCTACGAGCAGTACTTC. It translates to CASSLDSSYEQYF.

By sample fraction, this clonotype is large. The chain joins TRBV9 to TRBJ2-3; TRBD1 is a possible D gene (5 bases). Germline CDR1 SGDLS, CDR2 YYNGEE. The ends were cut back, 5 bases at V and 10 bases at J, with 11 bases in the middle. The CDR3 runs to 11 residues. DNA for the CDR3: TGTGCCAGCAGTGACAGCTGGGCGCAGTATTTT. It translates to CASSDSWAQYF.

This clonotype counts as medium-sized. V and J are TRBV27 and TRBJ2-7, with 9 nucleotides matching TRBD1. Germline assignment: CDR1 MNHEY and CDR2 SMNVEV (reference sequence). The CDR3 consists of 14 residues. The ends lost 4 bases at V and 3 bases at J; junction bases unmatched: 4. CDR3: CASSSHRGLYEQYF. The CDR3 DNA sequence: TGTGCCAGCAGTTCGCACAGGGGGCTCTACGAGCAGTACTTC.

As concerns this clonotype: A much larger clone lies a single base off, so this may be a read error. The CDR3 is CASSLLAGTGDEQYF. The DNA for the CDR3 is TGTGCCAGCAGCTTGTTGGCAGGGACCGGCGACGAGCAGTACTTC. V and J are TRBV5-6 and TRBJ2-7, with D possibly being TRBD1 or TRBD2 (5 bases each). V was clipped by 1 base and J by 5 bases, with 16 bases between them. This CDR3 contains 15 residues. Germline values: CDR1 SGHDT, CDR2 YYEEEE.

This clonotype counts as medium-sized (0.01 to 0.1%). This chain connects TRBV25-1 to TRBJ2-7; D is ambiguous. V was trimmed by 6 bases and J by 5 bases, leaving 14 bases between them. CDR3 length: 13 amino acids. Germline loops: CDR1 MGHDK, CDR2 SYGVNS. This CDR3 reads CASSPLAHDEQYF. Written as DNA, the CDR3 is TGTGCCAGCAGCCCCCTCGCTCATGACGAGCAGTACTTC.

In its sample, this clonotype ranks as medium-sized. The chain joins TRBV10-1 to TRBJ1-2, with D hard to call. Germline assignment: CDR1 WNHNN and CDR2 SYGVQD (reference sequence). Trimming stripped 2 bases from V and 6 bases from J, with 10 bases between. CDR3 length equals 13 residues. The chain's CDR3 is CASSETPQDGYTF. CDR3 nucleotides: TGCGCCAGCAGTGAGACCCCCCAGGATGGCTACACCTTC.

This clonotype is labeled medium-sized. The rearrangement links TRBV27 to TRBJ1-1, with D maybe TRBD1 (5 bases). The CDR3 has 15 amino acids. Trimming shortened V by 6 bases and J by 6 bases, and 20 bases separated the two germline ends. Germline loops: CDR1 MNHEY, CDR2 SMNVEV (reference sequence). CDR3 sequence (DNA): TGTGCCAGCAGGGATTTAGCGGGACTCCCCCCTGAAGCTTTCTTT. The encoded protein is CASRDLAGLPPEAFF.